Reported below is one TCR beta chain. This clone was picked up a small number of times. Its antigen remains unidentified. Within one base of it there is no much larger clone, and no base qualities were kept. Peripheral blood and lesional scalp punch biopsies were obtained from patients with alopecia areata. After PBMCs were isolated by density centrifugation and stained for CD3, CD4 and CD8, a FACSAria was used to sort CD4+ and CD8+ T cells. As part of a multicenter biomarker study, untreated alopecia areata patients were recruited. For roughly five biomarker-study patients, blood CD8+ T cells were further sorted into NKG2D-low and NKG2D-high fractions. The sample is drawn from a study of CD8+ T cells in alopecia areata (dated 2018 in TCRdb). In terms of the full investigation: To study T cell clonal expansion in alopecia areata, the researchers applied high-throughput TCRbeta sequencing to both the C3H/HeJ mouse model and human patients. Scalp tissue and sorted CD4+ and CD8+ peripheral blood T cells from patchy and totalis/universalis alopecia areata patients and from healthy controls were covered by human TCRbeta sequencing. Scalp clonality was compared across normal scalp (n=4), patchy alopecia areata scalp (n=8), and alopecia totalis/universalis scalp (n=8). The RNA source kit depended on sample type: the PAXgene miRNA kit for fixed scalp, the miRNeasy kit for PBMCs, and the RNeasy kit for mouse skin. TCRbeta CDR3 regions were amplified by immunoSEQ multiplex PCR with 35 Vbeta forward and 13 Jbeta reverse primers.

The library was made by the immunoSEQ multiplex PCR assay. RNA was extracted from all samples and reverse transcribed into cDNA as template for TCR sequencing. First-strand cDNA was synthesized using SuperScript III with a 2:1 mix of oligo-dT and random hexamers. Amplification bias was assessed with a synthetic immune receptor repertoire, and residual bias was removed computationally. Under the source paper's analysis protocol: After raw reads were preprocessed to remove errors, the CDR3 was defined following IMGT conventions as running from the conserved cysteine to phenylalanine. Clonality was computed as 1 minus the Shannon entropy, with the entropy normalized by log2 of the number of productive unique TCRs. CD4 or CD8 identity of scalp clones was inferred by cross-referencing scalp TCRbeta sequences with sorted blood CD4 and CD8 repertoires. As stored in TCRdb, this immuneACCESS dataset retains in-frame rearrangements with V and J assigned. A fraction of the clones does not appear; measured against another copy, unresolved V genes explain less than half of the discrepancy, and the remainder lacks a known reason. The D gene and trimming were derived from the DNA, and the V and J assignments and clone size from that table. Recorded for this sample are 120,000 or so clones; 47% of them occurred a single time. The top ten clones comprise about 11% of the sample.

CDR3 length: 14 amino acids, cysteine to phenylalanine. The sequence is cut down to CDR3 DNA, 42 bases in frame from base 1. Trimming removed 3 bases from V and 0 bases from J, leaving 6 bases between the germline ends. The germline V gene gives CDR1 as MGHRA and CDR2 as YSYEKL. On the study overall, not on this receptor specifically: Compared with mice, TCR sequences shared between patients were less clear, possibly partly because of HLA diversity across the patient population. Scalp TCR repertoire analysis is complicated because resident alphabeta T cells in normal human skin are also sequenced, whereas mouse skin is dominated by gammadelta T cells. Lesional scalp, especially in alopecia totalis/universalis, showed higher clonality and more expanded CD8+ clones than normal scalp, suggesting antigenic drive.

This TCR was recovered from a human donor with alopecia areata. Sequenced input: NKG2D-low CD8+ T cells sorted from blood. This sample's cell subset or site label indicates: sorted CD8+ NKG2D-low blood T cells. The V and J segments used are TRBV4-1 and TRBJ1-3; no D gene can be assigned with confidence. The sequenced DNA is TGCGCCAGCAGCCATATGCCCTCTGGAAACACCATATATTTT. This sequence encodes CASSHMPSGNTIYF.